This entry is about one TCR beta chain. With 8 bases removed from V and 0 bases from J, the gap between germline ends came to 16 bases. This CDR3 is built from 15 residues. Germline CDR1 reads MDHEN; CDR2 reads SYDVKM. In the authors' methods: For nucleated cells, counts were estimated from reference gene primer amplification. Produced via immunoSEQ multiplex PCR; TCRdb's table is partial and in-frame only. V, J and clone size were drawn from that table, and D and trimming were deduced from the DNA. The data hold tens of thousands of clones, with 60% to 80% observed a single time. The sample belongs to a study of blood T cell repertoires in COVID-19.

Sequencing used peripheral blood. V usage is TRBV28 and J usage is TRBJ1-2; TRBD1 is a possible D gene (6 bases). This clonotype was sampled from a woman aged 55-69 years with acute or convalescent COVID-19. DNA of the CDR3: TGTGCCAGCGAATTAAGAGGACAGCCTAACTATGGCTACACCTTC. Translating gives CASELRGQPNYGYTF.